These 13 T cell receptor beta chains were all obtained from the same sample, sequenced in a study of graft-versus-host responses after intestinal transplantation. Assay used: immunoSEQ multiplex PCR; TCRdb lists only in-frame clones, some missing. The data hold about 27,000 clones, with around 94% observed a single time. The input for sequencing was PBMCs, taken 30 days after intestinal transplant. The receptors stem from a human patient who received an intestinal transplant, so some T cells may come from the graft donor.

The chain couples TRBV30 to TRBJ2-5; TRBD1 agrees at 7 bases. From germline, CDR1 is GTSNPN and CDR2 SVGIG (reference sequence). Trimming took 0 bases from V and 2 from J; bases not matched to a gene: 6. The CDR3 totals 15 residues. The CDR3 region has the DNA TGTGCCTGGAGTGTAGGGGGCAGTGCGCAAGAGACCCAGTACTTC. This sequence encodes CAWSVGGSAQETQYF.

The CDR3 reads CSQLSGADTQYF. The DNA of the CDR3 is TGCAGCCAGTTGTCGGGCGCAGATACGCAGTATTTT. This chain uses TRBV29-1 with TRBJ2-3; D gene ambiguous. CDR1 and CDR2 from the germline V gene are SQVTM and ANQGSEA. Trimming took 8 bases from V and 4 from J, leaving 13 bases between them. The CDR3 sequence is 12 residues long.

The chain employs TRBV19 and TRBJ2-1, with 10 bases fitting TRBD2. This CDR3 comprises 16 residues. Germline V CDR1 and CDR2: LNHDA, SQIVND (reference sequence). Trimming took 5 bases from V and 10 from J; bases not matched to a gene: 14. The DNA for the CDR3 is TGTGCCAGTAGTGGGGCTAGCGGGAGTCTCGGCAGGGAGCAGTTCTTC. This encodes CASSGASGSLGREQFF.

V and J are TRBV2 and TRBJ1-5; no clear D gene. This CDR3 region has 15 residues. Trimming removed 3 bases from V and 0 bases from J, with 9 bases in between. Germline values: CDR1 SNHLY, CDR2 FYNNEI. CDR3 DNA sequence: TGTGCCAGCAGTGATCGGGGAGGTAGCAATCAGCCCCAGCATTTT. It codes for CASSDRGGSNQPQHF.

This chain uses TRBV18 with TRBJ2-7; the match to TRBD1 covers 9 bases. After removal of 1 base from V and 2 bases from J, the junction contained 3 bases not matched to a gene. The CDR3 runs to 15 residues. The germline CDR1 and CDR2 sequences are KGHSH and LQKENI. CDR3 sequence reads: CASSPQGQGPYEQYF. CDR3 nucleotides: TGTGCCAGCTCACCACAGGGACAGGGCCCCTACGAGCAGTACTTC.

V usage is TRBV5-4 and J usage is TRBJ2-7; D might be TRBD1 (6 bases). V lost 0 bases to trimming and J lost 5 bases, with 9 bases between them. Germline V gene data show CDR1 as SGHNT and CDR2 as YYREEE (reference sequence). This CDR3 region has 13 residues. The CDR3 loop reads CASSLVGADEQYF. Here the CDR3 DNA reads TGTGCCAGCAGCTTGGTGGGGGCTGACGAGCAGTACTTC.

The chain has TRBV7-2 and TRBJ1-1; D is ambiguous. V was cut by 2 bases and J by 1 base, with 8 bases left in between. CDR3 length: 14 amino acids. Germline CDR1 SGHTA, CDR2 FQGNSA. The CDR3 coding sequence is TGTGCCAGCAGCTTAAACGTGGGGAACACTGAAGCTTTCTTT. It translates to CASSLNVGNTEAFF.

V gene TRBV5-4 combines with J gene TRBJ2-7; 7 nucleotides align to TRBD1. Germline CDR1 and CDR2: SGHNT and YYREEE (reference sequence). The CDR3 spans 15 residues. The ends lost 1 base at V and 4 bases at J; junction bases unmatched: 8. The CDR3 spells CASSLRGQNRYEQYF. CDR3 sequence (DNA): TGTGCCAGCAGCTTGAGGGGGCAGAACCGTTACGAGCAGTACTTC.

The J gene is TRBJ1-2, the V gene TRBV4-2, with D unresolved. Germline values: CDR1 LGHNA, CDR2 YNFKEQ. V lost 5 bases and J lost 4, with 11 bases in between. This CDR3 has 13 amino acids. Here the CDR3 reads CASSLGGGYGYTF. CDR3 in DNA: TGTGCCAGCAGCTTGGGAGGTGGCTATGGCTACACCTTC.

This clone was counted a single time. V and J are TRBV5-5 and TRBJ1-1; D call uncertain. V gave up 4 bases and J gave up 7 bases, with 11 bases separating them. Germline V gene sequence: CDR1 SGHKS, CDR2 YYEKEE (reference sequence). The CDR3 runs to 12 residues. The CDR3 region is CASSPGWVEAFF. CDR3 DNA: TGTGCCAGCAGCCCGGGGTGGGTTGAAGCTTTCTTT.

The chain is built from TRBV5-6 and TRBJ1-4, with TRBD1 matching over 11 bases. This CDR3 has 15 amino acids. Losses at the gene ends were 0 bases for V and 8 bases for J; bases not matched to a gene: 3. The germline CDR1 and CDR2 sequences are SGHDT and YYEEEE. Here the CDR3 DNA reads TGTGCCAGCAGCTTGGCCGGGACAGGGGGGGAAAAACTGTTTTTT. It encodes CASSLAGTGGEKLFF.

V and J are TRBV27 and TRBJ2-3, with 8 bases lining up with TRBD1. J was trimmed by 3 bases and V by 1 base; bases with no gene match: 3. CDR3 length: 15 amino acids. Germline V gene lookup returns CDR1 MNHEY and CDR2 SMNVEV (reference sequence). CDR3 sequence reads: CASSLWGQETDTQYF. The CDR3 coding sequence is TGTGCCAGCAGTTTATGGGGACAGGAGACAGATACGCAGTATTTT.

CDR3 protein: CASSEAQGGFEQYF. The CDR3 DNA follows: TGTGCCAGCAGTGAAGCTCAAGGCGGGTTCGAGCAGTACTTC. V usage is TRBV6-1 and J usage is TRBJ2-7, with a tentative D call TRBD2 (5 bases). This CDR3 region has 14 residues. CDR1 is MNHNS, CDR2 SASEGT, per germline. V gave up 0 bases and J gave up 6 bases, with 12 bases separating them.